This T cell receptor (beta chain) was identified in a study of T cells after yellow fever vaccination (dated by TCRdb to between 2019 and 2020). Background for the entire study: Libraries from fractions with low cell numbers were prepared with the SMART-Seq v4 Ultra Low Input RNA kit. Two healthy male donors, one aged 18 to 29 and one aged 30 to 40 years, made up the cohort. Bulk TCR alpha and beta repertoires were sequenced longitudinally to track T-cell clones before and after primary and booster YFV17D yellow fever vaccination. Blood was drawn at multiple timepoints before and after primary and secondary immunization, with bulk PBMC replicates and cell subsets isolated.

TCR cDNA was synthesized by 5'RACE template switching, through which a universal primer site and unique molecular identifiers were introduced. Priming for cDNA synthesis came from both the TCR alpha and TCR beta constant segments. Library amplification involved two PCR steps, and the second step added sample barcodes and sequencing adapters. Sequencing of the libraries was done on either Illumina HiSeq 2500 (2x100 bp) or NovaSeq (2x150 bp). The study's own analysis went as follows. MIGEC handled demultiplexing of reads and collapsing into UMI consensus sequences, while MiXCR performed V(D)J alignment. Vaccine-responding clonotypes were defined with edgeR using replicate PBMC samples, requiring FDR below 0.01 and a log2 fold change above 5 up to day 15. Each bulk clonotype was labeled CD4 or CD8 based on which sequenced repertoire, CD4 or CD8, contained the clonotype at higher abundance. Using fastp trimming at Q25 and MiXCR clonotype assembly, TCRdb reanalyzed the public sequencing data and kept in-frame beta chains. Rows merge per CDR3 protein into single entries with the most common DNA and genes. The V and J calls were not made by the authors but by TCRdb's processing. The sample records around 350,000 distinct CDR3 sequences, approximately 10% of which are singletons. The ten largest clones represent roughly 18% of the sample.

Paper-wide results and their limitations: The secondary T-cell response was weaker than the primary response but faster, peaking on day 5 instead of day 15. A small share of clonotypes occurred in both CD4 and CD8 compartments, likely arising from convergent recombination. Because abundant contaminating clonotypes from the bulk population could be contained in FACS-sorted repertoires, computational filtering was required. The study included only two donors, which limits how far the findings can be generalized. After the booster, most of the clones that had expanded following primary vaccination were detected again (96% of CD4 and 85% to 90% of CD8), which suggests that memory was broadly maintained.

Per the publication, the treatment or condition label means: live attenuated yellow fever vaccine strain. At each blood-draw timepoint, two biological replicates of bulk PBMCs were collected. PBMCs were isolated from peripheral blood using a standard Ficoll-Paque protocol. TriZol was used to extract RNA from bulk PBMCs, from CD4 and CD8 fractions, and from dextramer-positive and dextramer-negative fractions. To note about this clonotype: Its antigen specificity is not known. Germline and junction disagree at one end, which may indicate a read error.

Spanning cysteine to phenylalanine, the CDR3 consists of 13 amino acids. Only CDR3 DNA remains: 39 bases, in frame from the first base. Via the germline V gene, CDR1 is MDHEN and CDR2 SYDVKM. Sequenced material: PBMCs, taken on the day of the first yellow fever vaccination. The chain employs TRBV28 and TRBJ2-3, and 8 bases in between align with TRBD2. The TCR comes from a man between 18 and 29 years old who received the YFV17D yellow fever vaccine. The CDR3 in this case is CATSLRGVYTQYF. The DNA sequence reads TGTGCCACCAGTCTGCGGGGGGTATATACGCAGTATTTT.